What follows are 16 T cell receptor beta chains derived from one specimen sequenced in a study of CD8+CD57+ T cells in acquired aplastic anemia. Selection for sequencing was limited to patients who had shown CD8+CD57+ cell expansion by flow cytometry. Using genomic DNA as the template, TCR beta VDJ and CDR3 profiling was carried out. From the reads, TCRdb called clonotypes with MiXCR, one entry per CDR3 protein. The profile covers about 160,000 distinct CDR3 sequences, with less than 60% appearing a single time and 2.5% to 4% taken by the ten largest. The sequenced sample consisted of sorted CD4+, CD8+, or CD8+CD57+ T cells (not recorded which) from PBMCs. The source of these receptors is a human donor with aplastic anemia.

The chain combines TRBV2 with TRBJ1-6; D unresolved. Trimming pared 6 bases from V and 8 bases from J, leaving 14 bases between. The germline gives CDR1 SNHLY, CDR2 FYNNEI. This CDR3 comprises 14 residues. The DNA for the CDR3 is TGTGCCAGCAGAGAAAGGACGGCTTATTCACCCCTCCACTTT. It translates to CASRERTAYSPLHF.

The CDR3 region is CSVAKDIGYGYTF. In DNA form, the CDR3 reads TGCAGCGTTGCCAAGGATATCGGCTATGGCTACACCTTC. The V and J genes are TRBV29-1 and TRBJ1-2; D gene uncertain. Germline loops: CDR1 SQVTM, CDR2 ANQGSEA. This CDR3 is built from 13 residues. V was clipped by 4 bases and J by 4 bases, with 13 bases between them.

In this sample, this clonotype turned up many times. This sequence joins TRBV19 and TRBJ2-5, with 7 positions matching TRBD1. Germline V lookup: CDR1 LNHDA, CDR2 SQIVND (reference sequence). Germline trimming cut 3 bases from V and 4 bases from J; bases unmatched to any gene: 5. CDR3 length: 14 residues. The chain's CDR3 is CASSIIGGSETQYF. In DNA, the CDR3 is TGTGCCAGTAGTATCATAGGGGGCTCAGAGACCCAGTACTTC.

This clonotype was detected ten times or more. This chain uses TRBV29-1 with TRBJ1-1, with D perhaps TRBD1 (5 bases). CDR1 is SQVTM and CDR2 is ANQGSEA in the germline V gene. V lost 5 bases and J lost 11, with 12 bases in between. The CDR3 runs 10 residues. The CDR3 loop reads CSVLQGSAFF. Written as DNA, the CDR3 is TGCAGCGTTCTTCAGGGCTCGGCTTTCTTT.

There are many counts of this clonotype. The rearrangement uses TRBV6-5 and TRBJ2-3, with D possibly TRBD2 on 7 matching bases. CDR1 and CDR2 from the germline V gene are MNHEY and SVGAGI. CDR3 size: 16 residues. V was pared by 0 bases and J by 0 bases, with 10 bases between. CDR3 protein: CASSYSGGLSTDTQYF. The CDR3 nucleotides read TGTGCCAGCAGTTACTCGGGGGGGCTAAGCACAGATACGCAGTATTTT.

The J gene is TRBJ1-5, the V gene TRBV5-1; 7 bases align to TRBD1. The CDR3 spans 14 residues. The germline V gene encodes CDR1 SGHRS and CDR2 YFSETQ. V was clipped by 0 bases and J by 5 bases; unmatched bases: 2. Here the CDR3 reads CASSLVGGHQPQHF. CDR3 DNA sequence: TGCGCCAGCAGCTTGGTAGGGGGCCATCAGCCCCAGCATTTT.

This clonotype was seen repeatedly, ten times or more. V usage is TRBV6-1 and J usage is TRBJ2-5; D might be TRBD2 (6 bases). The germline CDR1 and CDR2 sequences are MNHNS and SASEGT. The CDR3 is made up of 14 amino acids. Trimming cost V 6 bases and J 9 bases, with 20 bases left between them. The CDR3 spells CASSRDLMIGAQYF. The CDR3 bases are TGTGCCAGCAGCCGGGACTTGATGATTGGGGCCCAGTACTTC.

This clonotype was counted at least ten times. The chain joins TRBV5-1 to TRBJ1-1; 10 nucleotides align to TRBD1. CDR3 size: 16 residues. After removal of 3 bases from V and 1 base from J, the junction contained 6 bases not matched to a gene. CDR1 and CDR2 from the germline V gene are SGHRS and YFSETQ. CDR3 sequence (DNA): TGCGCCAGCAGCTCGGGACAGGGGATGGGGAACACTGAAGCTTTCTTT. Its translation: CASSSGQGMGNTEAFF.

With regard to this clonotype: A much larger clone differs from this one at a single base, so this may be a read error. CDR3 protein: CTSSEGPFTEAFF. The CDR3 DNA reads as TGTACCAGCAGCGAGGGGCCCTTCACTGAAGCTTTCTTT. The chain joins TRBV5-8 to TRBJ1-1, with TRBD1 as a possible D gene (5 bases). Germline loops: CDR1 SGHTS, CDR2 YDEGEE. This CDR3 is built from 13 residues. Filled out from reference TRBV5-8 and TRBJ1-1, the complete variable domain reads EAGVTQSPTHLIKTRGQQATLRCSPISGHTSVYWYQQALGLGLQFLLWYDEGEERNRGNFPPRFSGRQFPNYSSELNVNALELEDSALYLCTSSEGPFTEAFFGQGTRLTVV.

The chain combines TRBV2 with TRBJ1-5, with 11 bases lining up with TRBD1. Per the germline V gene, CDR1 is SNHLY and CDR2 is FYNNEI. Trimming at V came to 3 bases and at J to 6 bases, leaving 4 bases not matched to a gene. The CDR3 is 15 amino acids. The CDR3 DNA sequence: TGTGCCAGCAGTGATGGACAGGGGGCGCGTCAGCCCCAGCATTTT. Translation gives CASSDGQGARQPQHF.

The gene calls are TRBV12-3 or TRBV12-4 and TRBJ2-1; a weak D match, TRBD2 (6 bases). The CDR3 totals 16 residues. The ends were cut back, 3 bases at V and 5 bases at J, with 17 bases in the middle. The CDR3, as DNA: TGTGCCAGCAGTTTTGATGGTGGGAGGTCCCACAATGAGCAGTTCTTC. Protein: CASSFDGGRSHNEQFF.

This chain joins TRBV6-1 and TRBJ2-2; D is unclear. Between the trimmed V and J ends, which lost 6 bases and 6 bases, there was a span of 8 bases. CDR1 and CDR2 from the germline V gene are MNHNS and SASEGT. The CDR3 sequence is 12 residues long. In DNA form, the CDR3 reads TGTGCCAGCAGCCAAAGTCCCGGGGAGCTGTTTTTT. Protein: CASSQSPGELFF.

J is TRBJ2-5 and V is TRBV7-9; 11 nucleotides line up with TRBD1. This CDR3 has 16 residues. V lost 5 bases, J lost 5 bases, and 10 bases stayed unmatched. CDR1 is SEHNR and CDR2 is FQNEAQ in the germline V gene (reference sequence). In DNA form, the CDR3 reads TGTGCCAGCAGCCACGACGGGACAGGGGGAGTGGAGACCCAGTACTTC. Protein: CASSHDGTGGVETQYF.

There are many counts of this clonotype. The V gene is TRBV7-9, the J gene TRBJ2-3, with D unclear. The CDR3 is made up of 11 amino acids. The germline gives CDR1 SEHNR, CDR2 FQNEAQ (reference sequence). Trimming removed 4 bases at V and 4 bases at J, with 3 bases between. The CDR3 coding sequence is TGTGCCAGCAGCTCCTCAGATACGCAGTATTTT. Protein product: CASSSSDTQYF.

Of note for this clonotype: Likely a read error: the CDR3 ends without its conserved phenylalanine or tryptophan. The J gene is TRBJ2-5, the V gene TRBV5-4; D is perhaps TRBD2 (6 bases). V dropped 2 bases and J dropped 5 bases, with 13 bases sitting between them. This CDR3 contains 14 residues. Germline lookup yields CDR1 SGHNT and CDR2 YYREEE (reference sequence). This chain's CDR3 is CASSLGGSQETQYS. CDR3 DNA sequence: TGTGCCAGCAGCTTAGGAGGGTCCCAGGAGACCCAGTACTCC.

The chain couples TRBV12-3 or TRBV12-4 to TRBJ2-2; 8 nucleotides align to TRBD1. V trimming: 6 bases; J trimming: 5 bases; junction bases outside the gene matches: 11. This CDR3 has 16 amino acids. The CDR3 DNA sequence: TGTGCCAGCAGCCAATCAGGGGGCCGAAAGACCGGGGAGCTGTTTTTT. It is translated as CASSQSGGRKTGELFF.